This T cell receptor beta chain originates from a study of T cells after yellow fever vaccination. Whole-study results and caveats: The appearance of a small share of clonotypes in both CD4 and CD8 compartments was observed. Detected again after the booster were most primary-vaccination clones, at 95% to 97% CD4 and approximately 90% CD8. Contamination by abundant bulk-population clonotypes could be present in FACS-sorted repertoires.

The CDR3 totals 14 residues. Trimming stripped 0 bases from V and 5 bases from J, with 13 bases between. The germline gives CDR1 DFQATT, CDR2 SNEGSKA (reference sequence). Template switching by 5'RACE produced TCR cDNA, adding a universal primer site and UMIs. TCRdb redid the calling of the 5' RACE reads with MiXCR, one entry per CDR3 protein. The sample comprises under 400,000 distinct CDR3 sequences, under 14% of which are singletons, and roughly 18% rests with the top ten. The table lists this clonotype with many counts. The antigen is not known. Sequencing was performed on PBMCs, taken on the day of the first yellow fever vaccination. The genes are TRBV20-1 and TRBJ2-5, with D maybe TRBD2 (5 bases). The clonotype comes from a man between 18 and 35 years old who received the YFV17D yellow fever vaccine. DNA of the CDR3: TGCAGTGCTAGAGATCTTACGGGAACGGAGACCCAGTACTTC. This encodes CSARDLTGTETQYF.